This is a list of T cell receptor beta chains from one sample in a study of shared clonotypes between healthy human individuals. TCRdb's table, derived via immunoSEQ multiplex PCR, lists solely in-frame clones and lacks some. The table records about 1 million clones, 78% of them present only once. The specimen was memory CD4+ T cells from PBMCs. Source of these receptors: a man aged 18-30 years in good health. Some clones in this sample may be carry-over from other donors' samples. Each CDR3 is given with its conserved first and last residue. D genes are given only for firm matches. Part of the rows lack a size; the others show once, few, many or a class for expanded clones.

D gene: NA
V gene: TRBV7-2
CDR3 length: 14
clone size: once
J gene: TRBJ2-7
CDR3 protein: CASRNPGRIYEQYF
CDR3 DNA: TGTGCCAGCAGAAATCCGGGACGGATCTACGAGCAGTACTTC

D gene: TRBD2
V gene: TRBV19
CDR3 length: 17
clone size: NA
J gene: TRBJ2-3
CDR3 protein: CASSTKQGLAGAEAQYF
CDR3 DNA: TGTGCCAGTAGTACGAAGCAGGGACTAGCGGGAGCAGAGGCGCAGTATTTT

D gene: NA
V gene: TRBV5-1
CDR3 length: 17
clone size: NA
J gene: TRBJ2-3
CDR3 protein: CASSLVVPRLSTDTQYF
CDR3 DNA: TGCGCCAGCAGCTTGGTGGTACCCAGGCTTAGCACAGATACGCAGTATTTT

D gene: TRBD1
V gene: TRBV7-2
CDR3 length: 13
clone size: NA
J gene: TRBJ1-1
CDR3 protein: CASSYRGSTEAFF
CDR3 DNA: TGTGCCAGCAGCTACAGGGGTTCCACTGAAGCTTTCTTT

D gene: TRBD1
V gene: TRBV18
CDR3 length: 16
clone size: NA
J gene: TRBJ1-1
CDR3 protein: CASSPWAGGDHTEAFF
CDR3 DNA: TGTGCCAGCTCACCATGGGCAGGGGGCGACCACACTGAAGCTTTCTTT

D gene: TRBD2
V gene: TRBV7-6
CDR3 length: 14
clone size: NA
J gene: TRBJ2-1
CDR3 protein: CASSPPGLAGEQFF
CDR3 DNA: TGTGCCAGCAGCCCTCCGGGACTAGCCGGTGAGCAGTTCTTC

D gene: NA
V gene: TRBV7-9
CDR3 length: 13
clone size: NA
J gene: TRBJ2-5
CDR3 protein: CASSLVGRETQYF
CDR3 DNA: TGTGCCAGCAGCCTAGTAGGTCGGGAGACCCAGTACTTC

D gene: NA
V gene: TRBV5-6
CDR3 length: 16
clone size: NA
J gene: TRBJ1-3
CDR3 protein: CASSFLSGQPGNTIYF
CDR3 DNA: TGTGCCAGCAGCTTCCTCTCCGGACAGCCTGGAAACACCATATATTTT

D gene: NA
V gene: TRBV27
CDR3 length: 16
clone size: NA
J gene: TRBJ1-1
CDR3 protein: CASSPRGAGRRSEAFF
CDR3 DNA: TGTGCCAGCAGTCCCCGGGGAGCAGGGAGGAGGTCTGAAGCTTTCTTT

D gene: NA
V gene: TRBV2
CDR3 length: 12
clone size: NA
J gene: TRBJ2-2
CDR3 protein: CASSGTAGELFF
CDR3 DNA: TGTGCCAGCAGTGGTACGGCGGGGGAGCTGTTTTTT

D gene: NA
V gene: TRBV30
CDR3 length: 16
clone size: NA
J gene: TRBJ2-1
CDR3 protein: CAWNKRGAEGYLEQFF
CDR3 DNA: TGTGCCTGGAATAAACGGGGGGCGGAGGGTTATCTGGAGCAGTTCTTC

D gene: NA
V gene: TRBV6-1
CDR3 length: 12
clone size: NA
J gene: TRBJ2-5
CDR3 protein: CASSSVQETQYF
CDR3 DNA: TGTGCCAGCAGCTCTGTCCAAGAGACCCAGTACTTC

D gene: NA
V gene: TRBV11-3
CDR3 length: 16
clone size: NA
J gene: TRBJ2-3
CDR3 protein: CASSPGVVYRTDTQYF
CDR3 DNA: TGTGCCAGCAGCCCAGGGGTCGTTTACCGCACAGATACGCAGTATTTT

D gene: NA
V gene: TRBV9
CDR3 length: 14
clone size: NA
J gene: TRBJ1-2
CDR3 protein: CASSGGGPRDGYTF
CDR3 DNA: TGTGCCAGCAGCGGAGGCGGCCCCCGGGATGGCTACACCTTC

D gene: NA
V gene: TRBV18
CDR3 length: 15
clone size: NA
J gene: TRBJ2-1
CDR3 protein: CASSPGKGSYNEQFF
CDR3 DNA: TGTGCCAGCTCCCCAGGGAAGGGGTCCTACAATGAGCAGTTCTTC

D gene: TRBD1
V gene: TRBV15
CDR3 length: 14
clone size: NA
J gene: TRBJ1-1
CDR3 protein: CATRPGQVFSGAFF
CDR3 DNA: TGTGCCACCAGGCCGGGACAGGTCTTCTCTGGAGCTTTCTTT

D gene: NA
V gene: TRBV11-2
CDR3 length: 15
clone size: many
J gene: TRBJ2-5
CDR3 protein: CASSLLSTRGETQYF
CDR3 DNA: TGTGCCAGCAGCCTACTATCGACTAGGGGCGAGACCCAGTACTTC

D gene: NA
V gene: TRBV5-3
CDR3 length: 15
clone size: NA
J gene: TRBJ2-5
CDR3 protein: CARSLWRAQQETQYF
CDR3 DNA: TGTGCCAGAAGCTTGTGGCGTGCTCAGCAAGAGACCCAGTACTTC

D gene: NA
V gene: TRBV28
CDR3 length: 22
clone size: NA
J gene: TRBJ2-7
CDR3 protein: CASSSPLTGLTNEGGVSYEQYF
CDR3 DNA: TGTGCCAGCAGTTCTCCATTAACAGGGCTAACTAATGAGGGAGGGGTCTCCTACGAGCAGTACTTC

D gene: TRBD1
V gene: TRBV5-1
CDR3 length: 13
clone size: NA
J gene: TRBJ2-2
CDR3 protein: CASSLRDSGELFF
CDR3 DNA: TGCGCCAGCAGCCTCCGGGACAGCGGGGAGCTGTTTTTT

D gene: NA
V gene: TRBV7-2
CDR3 length: 12
clone size: NA
J gene: TRBJ2-7
CDR3 protein: CASSLGRYEQYF
CDR3 DNA: TGTGCCAGCAGCTTAGGTCGCTACGAGCAGTACTTC

D gene: TRBD1
V gene: TRBV5-1
CDR3 length: 14
clone size: NA
J gene: TRBJ1-3
CDR3 protein: CASSQTGPGNTIYF
CDR3 DNA: TGCGCCAGCAGCCAGACAGGGCCCGGAAACACCATATATTTT

D gene: TRBD1
V gene: TRBV4-3
CDR3 length: 17
clone size: NA
J gene: TRBJ1-5
CDR3 protein: CASSQGTGAASYQPQHF
CDR3 DNA: TGCGCCAGCAGCCAGGGGACAGGGGCCGCTTCCTATCAGCCCCAGCATTTT

D gene: NA
V gene: TRBV5-1
CDR3 length: 13
clone size: NA
J gene: TRBJ2-3
CDR3 protein: CASSDTGTDTQYF
CDR3 DNA: TGCGCCAGCAGTGACACGGGCACAGATACGCAGTATTTT

D gene: NA
V gene: TRBV28
CDR3 length: 16
clone size: few
J gene: TRBJ2-2
CDR3 protein: CASRAGRNANTGELFF
CDR3 DNA: TGTGCCAGCAGGGCCGGTAGGAACGCGAACACCGGGGAGCTGTTTTTT

D gene: TRBD1
V gene: TRBV5-4
CDR3 length: 16
clone size: few
J gene: TRBJ1-5
CDR3 protein: CASSLWSGTGNQPQHF
CDR3 DNA: TGTGCCAGCAGCTTGTGGTCCGGGACAGGAAATCAGCCCCAGCATTTT

D gene: NA
V gene: TRBV5-6
CDR3 length: 15
clone size: NA
J gene: TRBJ1-5
CDR3 protein: CASSLGDRRNQPQHF
CDR3 DNA: TGTGCCAGCAGCTTGGGGGACCGACGCAATCAGCCCCAGCATTTT

D gene: TRBD2
V gene: TRBV27
CDR3 length: 18
clone size: NA
J gene: TRBJ2-7
CDR3 protein: CASSLGWVAGGQKGEQYF
CDR3 DNA: TGTGCCAGCAGTTTAGGTTGGGTAGCGGGAGGGCAAAAAGGCGAGCAGTACTTC

D gene: NA
V gene: TRBV7-9
CDR3 length: 15
clone size: NA
J gene: TRBJ2-3
CDR3 protein: CASSLDLGTTDTQYF
CDR3 DNA: TGTGCCAGCAGCTTAGATCTGGGTACTACAGATACGCAGTATTTT